This T cell receptor (beta chain) is from a study of blood T cell repertoires in COVID-19. Study background: Acute and convalescent COVID-19 specimens originated in the United States, Italy and Spain. The cDNA or gDNA used as material had been derived from T cells, B-cell-depleted T cells, or PBMCs.

Original analysis: For nucleated cells, counts were estimated from reference gene primer amplification. TCRdb's table, derived via immunoSEQ multiplex PCR, lists solely in-frame clones and lacks some. That table is the source of V, J and clone size, and D and trimming were worked out from the DNA. There are 200,000 to 300,000 clones in the sample; about nine tenths occur only once, and approximately 7.5% lies in the top ten. From germline, CDR1 is SGHAT and CDR2 FQNNGV. This CDR3 spans 13 amino acids. Trimming removed 8 bases at V and 6 bases at J, with 15 bases between. Sequencing was carried out using peripheral blood. This rearrangement joins TRBV11-2 to TRBJ2-3; D gene unclear. This receptor was taken from a man aged 55 to 69 who had recovered from COVID-19. The CDR3 nucleotides are TGTGCCAGCCGCGGTTCCGCGCTGGATACGCAGTATTTT. Translated: CASRGSALDTQYF.